The T cell receptor beta chain under discussion was sequenced for a study of cytomegalovirus exposure and HLA in healthy donors. General observations from the study: 164 TCR beta chains were listed as cytomegalovirus-associated. According to a later analysis, TCR clusters from the first cohort tended to co-occur in the approximately 120 validation repertoires.

This clone was counted a single time. Its matching antigen is unknown. Profiled with immunoSEQ multiplex PCR; TCRdb holds only in-frame clones, not every one. This table has over 200,000 clones, almost 90% appearing once. Per the germline V gene, CDR1 is MDHEN and CDR2 is SYDVKM. The CDR3 consists of 15 residues. V lost 3 bases to trimming and J lost 6 bases; unmatched junction nucleotides: 7. The material sequenced was PBMCs. The chain recombines TRBV28 with TRBJ2-2, with 7 bases matching TRBD2. This TCR was sampled from a woman between 18 and 30 years old in good health and CMV-seronegative. CDR3 nucleotides: TGTGCCAGCAGTTTTTTTCAGGGAGGGCCCGGGGAGCTGTTTTTT. Protein product: CASSFFQGGPGELFF.